This TCR beta chain was retrieved from a study of blood T cell repertoires in COVID-19. Generated by immunoSEQ multiplex PCR, the TCRdb table keeps only in-frame clones and is missing some. The sample yields more than 300,000 clones, 80% to 90% seen once. V was shortened by 3 bases and J by 2 bases, with 11 bases between the two germline ends. From germline, CDR1 is LNHDA and CDR2 SQIVND (reference sequence). The length of the CDR3 is 15 residues. What was sequenced was peripheral blood. The chain employs TRBV19 and TRBJ2-1, with D tentatively TRBD1 (5 bases). The sequence was obtained from a man younger than 35 who had recovered from COVID-19. The CDR3 DNA is TGTGCCAGTAGTATTACAGGCAACGCCTACAATGAGCAGTTCTTC. Its translation: CASSITGNAYNEQFF. Supplemented by reference TRBV19 and TRBJ2-1, the full variable domain reads DGGITQSPKYLFRKEGQNVTLSCEQNLNHDAMYWYRQDPGQGLRLIYYSQIVNDFQKGDIAEGYSVSREKKESFPLTVTSAQKNPTAFYLCASSITGNAYNEQFFGPGTRLTVL.